One and the same sample provided the 24 T cell receptor beta chains below, sequenced in a study of T cells after yellow fever vaccination. One entry per CDR3 protein results from TCRdb running MiXCR on the 5' RACE reads. The profile shows under 250,000 distinct CDR3 sequences, roughly 3.3% of them singletons. The sequenced sample was CD4+ T cells sorted from PBMCs, obtained 10 days after the yellow fever booster vaccination. The receptors shown here come from a man younger than 35 who received the YFV17D yellow fever vaccine.

This clonotype turned up a few times. At one end the junction does not follow the germline gene, possibly because of a read error. The chain is built from TRBV6-5 and TRBJ2-2; TRBD1 matches 10 bases. Germline lookup yields CDR1 MNHEY and CDR2 SVGAGI. The CDR3 spans 15 residues. CDR3 bases: TGTGCCAGCAGTCAGCGACAGGGGGCCGCCGGGGAGCTGATTTTT. Translating gives CASSQRQGAAGELIF.

The chain recombines TRBV4-3 with TRBJ1-6; the D gene is possibly TRBD1 (5 bases). The germline V gene encodes CDR1 LGHNA and CDR2 YSLEER. The V end was cut by 0 bases, the J end by 12 bases, with 15 bases between. CDR3 length equals 15 residues. In DNA form, the CDR3 reads TGCGCCAGCAGCCAAGATTGGGGGGGGAGCGTACCCCTCCACTTT. This translates into CASSQDWGGSVPLHF.

The chain recombines TRBV18 with TRBJ1-4; TRBD1 might be the D (5 bases). V lost 6 bases to trimming and J lost 5 bases, with 13 bases between them. This CDR3 contains 14 residues. Per germline, CDR1 KGHSH and CDR2 LQKENI. The CDR3 DNA sequence: TGTGCCAGCTCGGCCGGGACTGAAAATGAAAAACTGTTTTTT. It codes for CASSAGTENEKLFF.

The chain has TRBV6-5 and TRBJ2-1; unclear D gene. Trimming removed 2 bases from V and 0 bases from J, with 5 bases in between. Germline V CDR1 and CDR2: MNHEY, SVGAGI. The CDR3 is made up of 14 amino acids. In DNA, the CDR3 is TGTGCCAGCAGTTACCGCGGCTCCTACAATGAGCAGTTCTTC. Amino acids: CASSYRGSYNEQFF.

This clonotype was detected many times. This chain uses TRBV7-2 with TRBJ2-3, with 11 bases matching TRBD2. The CDR3 length is 18 residues. J was trimmed by 2 bases and V by 4 bases; bases with no gene match: 11. Germline CDR1 is SGHTA and CDR2 is FQGNSA. Here the CDR3 reads CASSYRGTSGDYTDTQYF. For the CDR3, the DNA is TGTGCCAGCAGCTATAGGGGGACTAGCGGTGACTACACAGATACGCAGTATTTT.

This clonotype was found many times. This chain connects TRBV7-2 to TRBJ2-3, with a weak D call TRBD1 (5 bases). CDR1 and CDR2 (germline): SGHTA, FQGNSA. V gave up 6 bases and J gave up 5 bases, with 12 bases separating them. The CDR3 runs 13 residues. The chain's CDR3 is CASSLHQGDTQYF. CDR3 nucleotides: TGTGCCAGCAGTCTCCATCAGGGAGATACGCAGTATTTT.

V is TRBV2 and J is TRBJ2-1, with TRBD2 as a possible D gene (6 bases). Trimming stripped 4 bases from V and 6 bases from J, with 13 bases between. There are 14 residues in the CDR3. CDR1 is SNHLY and CDR2 is FYNNEI in the germline V gene. CDR3 residues: CASSGGDGPNEQFF. CDR3 in DNA: TGTGCCAGCAGTGGGGGGGACGGTCCCAATGAGCAGTTCTTC.

There are many counts of this clonotype. The chain employs TRBV7-2 and TRBJ2-7; 11 nucleotides line up with TRBD2. V trimming: 5 bases; J trimming: 8 bases; junction bases outside the gene matches: 11. Germline CDR1 SGHTA, CDR2 FQGNSA. CDR3 length: 15 residues. CDR3 residues: CASSQIAGGPVQQYF. CDR3 coding DNA: TGTGCCAGCAGCCAGATAGCGGGGGGGCCGGTACAGCAGTACTTC. The full variable domain, its missing parts supplied by reference TRBV7-2 and TRBJ2-7, is GAGVSQSPSNKVTEKGKDVELRCDPISGHTALYWYRQSLGQGLEFLIYFQGNSAPDKSGLPSDRFSAERTGGSVSTLTIQRTQQEDSAVYLCASSQIAGGPVQQYFGPGTRLTVT.

This clonotype showed up many times. The chain employs TRBV27 and TRBJ2-1; D perhaps matches TRBD2 (6 bases). From germline, CDR1 is MNHEY and CDR2 SMNVEV (reference sequence). There are 15 residues in the CDR3. V shed 5 bases and J shed 5 bases, with 16 bases lying between them. The CDR3 here is CASSMGLPGNNEQFF. The CDR3 DNA is TGTGCCAGCAGTATGGGACTTCCCGGAAACAATGAGCAGTTCTTC.

This clonotype was counted many times. This chain uses TRBV7-2 with TRBJ1-2; TRBD1 might be the D (5 bases). The CDR3 totals 13 residues. Between the trimmed V and J ends, which lost 3 bases and 8 bases, there was a span of 13 bases. Germline V gives CDR1 SGHTA, CDR2 FQGNSA. Here the CDR3 reads CASSFNDQGGYTF. The CDR3 nucleotides read TGTGCCAGCAGCTTCAACGATCAGGGCGGCTACACCTTC.

This clonotype was detected only a few times. The V gene is TRBV19, the J gene TRBJ1-4; perhaps TRBD1 as D (5 bases). This CDR3 is 16 amino acids long. In germline, CDR1 is LNHDA, CDR2 SQIVND (reference sequence). With 6 bases removed from V and 1 base from J, the gap between germline ends came to 15 bases. CDR3 DNA: TGTGCCAGTAGGACGGGACTCAAGATAACTAATGAAAAACTGTTTTTT. Protein product: CASRTGLKITNEKLFF.

This clonotype was observed many times. The V call is TRBV20-1, the J call TRBJ2-5; D is perhaps TRBD1 (6 bases). V lost 8 bases to trimming and J lost 0 bases, with 16 bases between them. Germline values: CDR1 DFQATT, CDR2 SNEGSKA (reference sequence). This CDR3 contains 14 residues. The CDR3 loop is CSPNPGANQETQYF. In DNA form, the CDR3 reads TGCAGTCCCAACCCAGGGGCAAACCAAGAGACCCAGTACTTC.

In its sample, this clonotype was seen many times. The CDR3, as DNA: TGTGCCAGCAGTTTATCGAGGCTAGCGGGGTACAATGAGCAGTTCTTC. Translating gives CASSLSRLAGYNEQFF. V usage is TRBV27 and J usage is TRBJ2-1; TRBD2 agrees at 9 bases. V trimming: 0 bases; J trimming: 4 bases; junction bases outside the gene matches: 4. The CDR3 contains 16 residues. The germline V gene has CDR1 MNHEY and CDR2 SMNVEV (reference sequence).

This clonotype was seen repeatedly, ten times or more. The chain's CDR3 is CASKIPGNTEAFF. DNA for the CDR3: TGTGCCAGCAAGATCCCGGGGAACACTGAAGCTTTCTTT. V gene TRBV6-5 combines with J gene TRBJ1-1, with unresolved D. Germline V gene sequence: CDR1 MNHEY, CDR2 SVGAGI. Trimming cost V 7 bases and J 1 base, with 10 bases left between them. The length of the CDR3 is 13 residues.

This clonotype showed up just a few times. The chain has TRBV3-1 and TRBJ2-1; D tentatively reads TRBD1 or TRBD2 (5 bases each). This CDR3 comprises 14 residues. V lost 1 base and J 9 bases, leaving 13 bases between the germline ends. Germline-derived CDR1 and CDR2 are LGHDT and YNNKEL (reference sequence). The CDR3 spells CASSQGYRGGEQFF. The DNA for the CDR3 is TGTGCCAGCAGCCAAGGGTACCGGGGCGGTGAGCAGTTCTTC.

This clonotype has ten or more counts. The V gene is TRBV30, the J gene TRBJ1-1, with D possibly TRBD1 on 5 matching bases. Germline CDR1 is GTSNPN and CDR2 is SVGIG (reference sequence). V shed 2 bases and J shed 4 bases, with 11 bases lying between them. The CDR3 contains 13 residues. The CDR3: CAWSNGGGTEAFF. The DNA for the CDR3 is TGTGCCTGGAGTAACGGGGGAGGCACTGAAGCTTTCTTT.

This clonotype was picked up a small number of times. The rearrangement uses TRBV7-2 and TRBJ2-7, with D possibly TRBD2 on 7 matching bases. This CDR3 has 16 amino acids. V was cut by 1 base and J by 1 base, with 14 bases left in between. CDR1 and CDR2 (germline): SGHTA, FQGNSA. CDR3 protein: CASSLVGGGASYEQYV. The CDR3 DNA reads TGTGCCAGCAGCTTAGTTGGCGGGGGCGCTTCCTACGAGCAGTACGTC.

This clonotype was picked up many times. CDR3 in DNA: TGTGCCAGTAGTCGTGGGGACGGTGGCGACGAGCAGTACTTC. This codes for CASSRGDGGDEQYF. The chain combines TRBV19 with TRBJ2-7, with D possibly being TRBD1 or TRBD2 (5 bases each). Germline assignment: CDR1 LNHDA and CDR2 SQIVND (reference sequence). This CDR3 comprises 14 residues. Between the trimmed V and J ends, which lost 5 bases and 5 bases, there was a span of 16 bases.

The chain links TRBV7-8 to TRBJ2-7; D is perhaps TRBD1 (5 bases). The CDR3 consists of 15 residues. Trimming cost V 7 bases and J 4 bases, with 20 bases left between them. Per germline, CDR1 SGHVS and CDR2 FQNEAQ. The CDR3 here is CASTPRRTMHYEQYF. CDR3 sequence (DNA): TGTGCCAGCACTCCCCGCAGGACAATGCATTACGAGCAGTACTTC.

The chain joins TRBV29-1 to TRBJ1-2; D is unresolved. Deletions cut 4 bases from V and 3 bases from J, with 9 bases between. The germline gives CDR1 SQVTM, CDR2 ANQGSEA. This CDR3 is 12 amino acids long. The CDR3 coding sequence is TGCAGCGTTGTGGAGGGCGACTATGGCTACACCTTC. Protein product: CSVVEGDYGYTF.

This clonotype was picked up a small number of times. The rearrangement joins TRBV9 to TRBJ2-1, with D possibly called TRBD1 or TRBD2 (6 bases each). Trimming removed 3 bases from V and 5 bases from J, with 18 bases in between. The CDR3 sequence is 16 residues long. CDR1 is SGDLS and CDR2 is YYNGEE in the germline V gene. CDR3 protein: CASSATGALIHNEQFF. Written as DNA, the CDR3 is TGTGCCAGCAGCGCAACGGGGGCGTTGATCCACAATGAGCAGTTCTTC.

This clonotype was counted at least ten times. V usage is TRBV5-1 and J usage is TRBJ1-1; D is possibly TRBD1 (5 bases). Trimming took off 4 bases at V and 4 bases at J, with 11 bases between the two ends. The CDR3 extends over 13 amino acids. Per germline, CDR1 SGHRS and CDR2 YFSETQ. CDR3 nucleotide sequence: TGCGCCAGCAGCGGGGGGACGGCCACTGAAGCTTTCTTT. Protein sequence: CASSGGTATEAFF.

The gene calls are TRBV6-2 or TRBV6-3 and TRBJ2-7; 7 positions agree with TRBD1. The germline V gene encodes CDR1 MNHEY and CDR2 SVGEGT. V lost 6 bases and J lost 2; bases outside the gene matches: 10. The CDR3 is 15 residues long. The CDR3 DNA reads as TGTGCCAGCAGATACGGACAGGCGAACACCTACGAGCAGTACGTC. This translates into CASRYGQANTYEQYV.

This clonotype was detected a few times. The V gene is TRBV19, the J gene TRBJ2-1, with 7 bases matching TRBD1. The J segment lost 3 bases and the V segment lost 3 bases, leaving 8 bases of the junction unmatched. The CDR3 spans 16 residues. The V gene's germline CDR1 is LNHDA and CDR2 SQIVND (reference sequence). The CDR3 is CASSIPTPGGYNEQFF. The CDR3 coding sequence is TGTGCCAGTAGTATCCCCACGCCAGGGGGCTACAATGAGCAGTTCTTC.